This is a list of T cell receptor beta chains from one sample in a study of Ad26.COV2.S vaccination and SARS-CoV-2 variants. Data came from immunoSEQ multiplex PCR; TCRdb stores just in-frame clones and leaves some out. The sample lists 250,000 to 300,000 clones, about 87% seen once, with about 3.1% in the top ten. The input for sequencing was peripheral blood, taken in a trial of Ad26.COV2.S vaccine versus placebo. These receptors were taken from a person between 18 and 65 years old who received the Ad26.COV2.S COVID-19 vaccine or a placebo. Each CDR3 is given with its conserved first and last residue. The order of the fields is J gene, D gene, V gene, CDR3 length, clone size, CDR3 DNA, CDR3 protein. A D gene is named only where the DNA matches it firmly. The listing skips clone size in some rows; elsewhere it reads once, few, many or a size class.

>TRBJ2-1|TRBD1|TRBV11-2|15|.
TGTGCCAGCAGCGTAACCGGGACAGGGGGCGCTGAGCAGTTCTTC
CASSVTGTGGAEQFF
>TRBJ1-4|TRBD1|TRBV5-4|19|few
TGTGCCAGCAGCCTCCTAGGACAGGGGGCATCTCGCTCTAATGAAAAACTGTTTTTT
CASSLLGQGASRSNEKLFF
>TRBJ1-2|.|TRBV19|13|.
TGTGCCAGCCACGACATACCAAACTATGGCTACACCTTC
CASHDIPNYGYTF
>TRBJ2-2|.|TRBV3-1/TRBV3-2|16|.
TGTGCCAGCAGCCAAGATTTTGGACAGCACACCGGGGAGCTGTTTTTT
CASSQDFGQHTGELFF
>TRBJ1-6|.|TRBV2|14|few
TGTGCCAGCAGCTTCGGGACCGACTATTCACCCCTCCACTTT
CASSFGTDYSPLHF
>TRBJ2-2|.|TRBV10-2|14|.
TGCGCCAGCAGGGAAGGTCTTGGCACCGGGGAGCTGTTTTTT
CASREGLGTGELFF
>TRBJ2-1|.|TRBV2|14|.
TGTGCCAGCAGTGATTGGCAGACCAACAATGAGCAGTTCTTC
CASSDWQTNNEQFF
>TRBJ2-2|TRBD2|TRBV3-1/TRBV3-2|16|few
TGTGCCAGCAGCCGCCGCAGAGGGAGGGACACCGGGGAGCTGTTTTTT
CASSRRRGRDTGELFF
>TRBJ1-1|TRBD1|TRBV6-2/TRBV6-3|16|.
TGTGCCAGCAGTTACCGCTTGTCTACAGGGGCTTCTGAAGCTTTCTTT
CASSYRLSTGASEAFF
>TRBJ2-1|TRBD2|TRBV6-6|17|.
TGTGCCAGCAGTCGTGGCTCGAGCGGGGGGGCATTGGGTGAGCAGTTCTTC
CASSRGSSGGALGEQFF
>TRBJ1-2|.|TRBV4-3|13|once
TGCGCCAGCAGCCCGCAAACAGGGTATGGCTACACCTTC
CASSPQTGYGYTF
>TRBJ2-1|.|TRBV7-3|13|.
TGTGCCAGCAGCTTACAAGCCTACAATGAGCAGTTCTTC
CASSLQAYNEQFF
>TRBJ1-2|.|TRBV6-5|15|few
TGTGCCAGCAGTTACCGGAACGATCGAAACTATGGCTACACCTTC
CASSYRNDRNYGYTF
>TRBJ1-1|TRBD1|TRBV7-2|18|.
TGTGCCAGCAGCTTATTAGGTCAGGGGGCAGCCCTGAACACTGAAGCTTTCTTT
CASSLLGQGAALNTEAFF